The 23 T cell receptor beta chains below come from one sample, sequenced in a study of regulatory T cells in long-lasting Graves disease. Both iRepertoire HTBI primers and Arm-PCR of CDR3 regions were used to build the TCR beta libraries. Via MiXCR, TCRdb re-called the multiplex PCR reads, giving one row per CDR3 protein. This table holds more than 350,000 distinct CDR3 sequences, 15% found once. Sample time point: newly diagnosed GD, antithyroid drugs for less than 3 months. The TCR library was made from RNA extracted from PBMCs. The same data also went into a second study, on T cells in Graves' hyperthyroidism and ophthalmopathy.

Sequencing was performed on peripheral blood mononuclear cells (PBMCs), taken at new diagnosis, from a patient treated with antithyroid drugs. These TCRs come from a young woman with Graves disease.

For this clonotype: A much larger clone differs by one base, so this may be a read error. The V call is TRBV7-9, the J call TRBJ2-5, with D perhaps matching TRBD2 (6 bases). The J call may not be correct, given that the DNA end is closer to TRBJ2-1. The CDR3 runs to 15 residues. The V gene's germline CDR1 is SEHNR and CDR2 FQNEAQ (reference sequence). DNA for the CDR3: TGTGCCAGCATCCTCAGCAGGAGGGCCGACAATGAGCAGTTCTTC. The encoded protein is CASILSRRADNEQFF.

The chain joins TRBV5-1 to TRBJ1-3; D perhaps matches TRBD1 (6 bases). In germline, CDR1 is SGHRS, CDR2 YFSETQ. The CDR3 is 15 residues long. V lost 4 bases, J lost 0 bases, and 11 bases lay in between. CDR3 in amino acids: CASSPTGSSGNTIYF. CDR3 DNA: TGCGCCAGCAGCCCCACAGGGTCCTCTGGAAACACCATATATTTT.

The V call is TRBV4-1, the J call TRBJ1-6, with D uncertain. This CDR3 has 16 amino acids. Trimming shortened V by 4 bases and J by 1 base, and 11 bases separated the two germline ends. CDR1 is MGHRA and CDR2 is YSYEKL in the germline V gene. The CDR3 bases are TGCGCCAGCAGCCCGGCCACGGTATCCTATAATTCACCCCTCCACTTT. It yields the protein CASSPATVSYNSPLHF.

This clonotype has ten or more counts. The chain recombines TRBV7-9 with TRBJ2-7, with 7 bases fitting TRBD1. The CDR3 contains 15 residues. V gave up 1 base and J gave up 3 bases; unmatched junction bases: 6. Germline-derived CDR1 and CDR2 are SEHNR and FQNEAQ (reference sequence). CDR3 coding DNA: TGTGCCAGCAGCTTAGAGGCGACAGGGCGCTACGAGCAGTACTTC. Amino acids: CASSLEATGRYEQYF.

This clonotype was found many times. The genes are TRBV6-2 or TRBV6-3 and TRBJ2-1; 9 nucleotides agree with TRBD2. The CDR3 consists of 18 residues. Germline V CDR1 and CDR2: MNHEY, SVGEGT. With V trimmed by 7 bases and J by 7 bases, 20 bases remained unmatched. The CDR3 spells CASTVRARLAGKGNEQFF. CDR3 nucleotide sequence: TGTGCCAGCACGGTCAGAGCTAGGCTAGCGGGAAAGGGGAATGAGCAGTTCTTC.

This clonotype was seen many times. This chain uses TRBV20-1 with TRBJ1-2, with D unresolved. Germline V gene lookup returns CDR1 DFQATT and CDR2 SNEGSKA (reference sequence). The CDR3 contains 11 residues. The V end lost 6 bases, the J end lost 8 bases, and 13 bases lay between the germline ends. Written as DNA, the CDR3 is TGCAGTGCCACCCTATTAGGGGGCTACACCTTC. It codes for CSATLLGGYTF.

V usage is TRBV20-1 and J usage is TRBJ2-5, with 9 bases identical to TRBD1. The CDR3 consists of 11 residues. Losses at the gene ends were 6 bases for V and 5 bases for J; bases not matched to a gene: 1. Germline V gene sequence: CDR1 DFQATT, CDR2 SNEGSKA (reference sequence). The CDR3 nucleotides are TGCAGTGCGGGGACAGGGGAGACCCAGTACTTC. It encodes CSAGTGETQYF.

This clonotype was recorded many times. The rearrangement links TRBV5-6 to TRBJ2-1; 7 bases are a match to TRBD2. CDR1 is SGHDT and CDR2 is YYEEEE in the germline V gene. The CDR3 has 17 amino acids. Trimming removed 4 bases from V and 4 bases from J; junction bases left unmatched: 14. The CDR3 coding sequence is TGTGCCAGCAGCCCGGGGAGCCGGGACTACCAATACAATGAGCAGTTCTTC. This translates into CASSPGSRDYQYNEQFF.

This clonotype turned up a few times. This rearrangement joins TRBV3-1 to TRBJ2-5; TRBD2 aligns across 9 bases. Germline V gives CDR1 LGHDT, CDR2 YNNKEL (reference sequence). The CDR3 contains 16 residues. The ends lost 0 bases at V and 6 bases at J; junction bases unmatched: 8. The CDR3 loop is CASSQEWREGIKTQYF. The CDR3 DNA is TGTGCCAGCAGCCAAGAGTGGCGGGAGGGTATAAAGACCCAGTACTTC.

This clonotype was seen ten or more times. V gene TRBV5-6 combines with J gene TRBJ2-1; TRBD2 is a possible D gene (7 bases). The ends were cut back, 4 bases at V and 9 bases at J, with 14 bases in the middle. Germline CDR1 is SGHDT and CDR2 is YYEEEE. CDR3 length equals 13 residues. The CDR3 nucleotides read TGTGCCAGCAGCCCTGGGGGGGGCGGTGAGCAGTTCTTC. Translation: CASSPGGGGEQFF.

This clonotype was recorded many times. This chain connects TRBV12-5 to TRBJ2-7, with D unresolved. The length of the CDR3 is 16 residues. Trimming removed 2 bases at V and 2 bases at J, with 16 bases between. Germline lookup yields CDR1 LGHNT and CDR2 FRNRAP. DNA of the CDR3: TGTGCTAGTGGTTTGTCGAACAACGGGCTGACCTACGAGCAGTACTTC. It codes for CASGLSNNGLTYEQYF.

This clonotype was recorded many times. V usage is TRBV20-1 and J usage is TRBJ2-1; 10 bases are shared with TRBD2. The V and J ends lost 2 bases and 3 bases, in that order; junction bases with no gene match: 4. The CDR3 is 15 amino acids. Germline V gene sequence: CDR1 DFQATT, CDR2 SNEGSKA (reference sequence). CDR3 sequence (DNA): TGCAGTGCTAGACCTAGACTAGCGGGCTACAATGAGCAGTTCTTC. Encoded protein: CSARPRLAGYNEQFF.

At least ten counts were recorded for this clonotype. The J gene is TRBJ2-1, the V gene TRBV11-2, with no clear D. From germline, CDR1 is SGHAT and CDR2 FQNNGV. This CDR3 has 14 residues. Trimming removed 5 bases from V and 10 bases from J, with 18 bases in between. The CDR3 loop reads CASSPPTRSWEQFF. Here the CDR3 DNA reads TGTGCCAGCAGCCCACCCACCAGGAGTTGGGAGCAGTTCTTC.

This clonotype has ten or more counts. This chain links TRBV18 with TRBJ1-1; the D gene is possibly TRBD1 (6 bases). The CDR3 is 15 amino acids. From germline, CDR1 is KGHSH and CDR2 LQKENI. V was clipped by 2 bases and J by 3 bases, with 13 bases between them. The CDR3 reads CASSPRRQVDTEAFF. The CDR3 DNA sequence: TGTGCCAGCTCACCAAGAAGACAGGTCGACACTGAAGCTTTCTTT.

V is TRBV19 and J is TRBJ1-5, with D perhaps TRBD1 (5 bases). CDR3 length: 15 amino acids. Trimming removed 7 bases from V and 3 bases from J, with 16 bases in between. Germline CDR1 LNHDA, CDR2 SQIVND (reference sequence). DNA for the CDR3: TGTGCCAGTATCCCCCGGGACCGGTCCAATCAGCCCCAGCATTTT. It yields the protein CASIPRDRSNQPQHF.

This clonotype showed up many times. The rearrangement joins TRBV20-1 to TRBJ2-3; TRBD2 matches at 9 bases. J gave up 0 bases and V 6 bases, and 7 bases lay outside the gene matches. The germline V gene has CDR1 DFQATT and CDR2 SNEGSKA (reference sequence). This CDR3 contains 15 residues. The CDR3 protein is CSADSGSLSTDTQYF. The CDR3, as DNA: TGCAGTGCGGATAGCGGGAGCCTCAGCACAGATACGCAGTATTTT.

About this clonotype itself: With a much larger clone just one base away, this may be a read error. The V gene is TRBV2, the J gene TRBJ1-5; D is unclear. Germline CDR1 and CDR2: SNHLY and FYNNEI. The CDR3 covers 14 residues. DNA for the CDR3: TGTGCCAGCAGTGAAAGGGAGGGCAATCGGCCCCAGCATTTT. Encoded protein: CASSEREGNRPQHF.

This clonotype was counted many times. The chain joins TRBV11-2 to TRBJ2-3, with D hard to call. The CDR3 is 12 residues long. CDR1 is SGHAT, CDR2 FQNNGV, per germline. Trimming took 4 bases from V and 8 from J, leaving 10 bases between them. The CDR3 here is CASSSSLVTQYF. Here the CDR3 DNA reads TGTGCCAGCAGCTCCTCACTGGTTACGCAGTATTTT.

This clonotype has just a few counts. The V gene is TRBV29-1, the J gene TRBJ2-1; TRBD2 might be the D (5 bases). V was clipped by 1 base and J by 7 bases, with 14 bases between them. The germline gives CDR1 SQVTM, CDR2 ANQGSEA. CDR3 length: 14 amino acids. The CDR3 region is CSVEVRERYNEQFF. CDR3 in DNA: TGCAGCGTTGAAGTGAGGGAGAGGTATAATGAGCAGTTCTTC.

The V gene is TRBV7-3, the J gene TRBJ1-2; D ambiguous. Germline values: CDR1 SGHTA, CDR2 FQGTGA. V was cut by 8 bases and J by 7 bases, with 20 bases left in between. This CDR3 has 14 residues. Written as DNA, the CDR3 is TGTGCCAGCGGGCAAGGGAGGAGGGAAGGTGGCTACACCTTC. It yields the protein CASGQGRREGGYTF.

The gene calls are TRBV4-1 and TRBJ2-7, with 8 nucleotides matching TRBD1. J gave up 5 bases and V 4 bases, and 10 bases lay outside the gene matches. The CDR3 sequence is 15 residues long. The germline V gene encodes CDR1 MGHRA and CDR2 YSYEKL. CDR3 region: CASSPKDRGLNEQYF. The CDR3, as DNA: TGCGCCAGCAGCCCAAAAGACAGGGGTTTGAACGAGCAGTACTTC.

Many counts were recorded for this clonotype. V usage is TRBV30 and J usage is TRBJ1-3; D remains ambiguous. Germline values: CDR1 GTSNPN, CDR2 SVGIG (reference sequence). This CDR3 has 12 amino acids. With 0 bases removed from V and 5 bases from J, the gap between germline ends came to 5 bases. CDR3 amino acids: CAWSVQRNTIYF. The CDR3, as DNA: TGTGCCTGGAGTGTACAAAGAAACACCATATATTTT.

This clonotype appeared a few times. The chain recombines TRBV7-9 with TRBJ2-7; 9 bases match TRBD2. CDR3 size: 15 residues. The germline V gene has CDR1 SEHNR and CDR2 FQNEAQ (reference sequence). The trim removed 5 bases at V and 3 bases at J, leaving 8 bases unmatched. CDR3 residues: CASSASRLADYEQYF. DNA for the CDR3: TGTGCCAGCAGCGCAAGCCGACTAGCGGACTACGAGCAGTACTTC.